This T cell receptor beta chain is from a study of T cell responses to AZD1222 COVID-19 vaccine. On the study more broadly: Second doses that came at about 4 or about 12 weeks were put together. Overall study findings and caveats: Baseline seropositivity occurred in only a handful of AZD1222 recipients. Females outnumbered males among donors, who were mostly white British; clonal diversity was possibly underestimated. Nearly half of spike-specific TCRs reportedly target variant regions that are unmutated in the B.1.351 and B.1.1.7 variants.

The data were produced by immunoSEQ multiplex PCR, yet TCRdb's version contains in-frame clones alone and is incomplete. Of over 85,000 clones listed, 84% were seen once; the top ten hold about a sixth. Concerning this clone: What it binds is unknown.

The CDR3 is made up of 13 amino acids. V lost 2 bases and J lost 7, with 9 bases in between. Per the germline V gene, CDR1 is MNHNS and CDR2 is SASEGT. This clonotype was obtained from an adult in good health. The material was peripheral blood, obtained on day 0 of AZD1222 vaccination. The chain joins TRBV6-1 to TRBJ1-3, with D unclear. In DNA, the CDR3 is TGTGCCAGCAGTGAATCATCCGGGAACACCATATATTTT. This sequence encodes CASSESSGNTIYF.